Listed here is a single TCR beta chain. Profiling relied on immunoSEQ multiplex PCR, and the TCRdb table lists in-frame clones only, not all of them. The data contain 25,000 to 30,000 clones, approximately 92% of them seen just once; the ten biggest clones take up about 48%. The CDR3 length is 15 residues. Trimming took 5 bases from V and 4 from J; bases not matched to a gene: 8. Germline assignment: CDR1 MDHEN and CDR2 SYDVKM. This sample stems from a study of blood T cell repertoires in COVID-19. As for the study in general: Collection of acute and convalescent COVID-19 samples took place in the United States, Italy and Spain. Nucleic acid was either cDNA or gDNA, and it came from T cells, B-cell-depleted T cells, or PBMCs.

Input material: peripheral blood. The V call is TRBV28, the J call TRBJ1-5; 7 bases line up with TRBD1. The TCR sequence derives from a human donor with acute or convalescent COVID-19. The donor label of this sample is uncertain. DNA for the CDR3: TGTGCCAGCAGTGACATGGGACAGAAGAATCAGCCCCAGCATTTT. This gives the protein CASSDMGQKNQPQHF.